A single sample gave rise to the 8 T cell receptor beta chains below, sequenced in a study of shared clonotypes between healthy human individuals. Here immunoSEQ multiplex PCR was the method, and the copy in TCRdb shows in-frame clones only, minus some. The sample lists about 710,000 clones, 73% seen once, with around 1.8% in the top ten. Sequencing used memory CD4+ T cells sorted from blood. Subset given: CD45RA-negative fraction. These receptors all come from a woman in her twenties or thirties in good health.

J is TRBJ2-5 and V is TRBV9; D ambiguous. The CDR3 has 15 residues. CDR1 and CDR2 from the germline V gene are SGDLS and YYNGEE. Trimming pared 0 bases from V and 2 bases from J, leaving 11 bases between. The DNA for the CDR3 is TGTGCCAGCAGCGTAGATGTGGGCGTGCAAGAGACCCAGTACTTC. Translating it yields CASSVDVGVQETQYF. Filled out from reference TRBV9 and TRBJ2-5, the complete variable domain reads DSGVTQTPKHLITATGQRVTLRCSPRSGDLSVYWYQQSLDQGLQFLIQYYNGEERAKGNILERFSAQQFPDLHSELNLSSLELGDSALYFCASSVDVGVQETQYFGPGTRLLVL.

This clone turned up a few times. The chain carries TRBV19 and TRBJ2-2; a weak D match, TRBD1 (6 bases). V dropped 3 bases and J dropped 3 bases, with 11 bases sitting between them. Germline V lookup: CDR1 LNHDA, CDR2 SQIVND (reference sequence). CDR3 length: 15 amino acids. DNA for the CDR3: TGTGCCAGTAGTATGGCGACAGGTTACACCGGGGAGCTGTTTTTT. Its protein is CASSMATGYTGELFF. The entire variable domain, with the rest obtained from reference TRBV19 and TRBJ2-2, is as follows: DGGITQSPKYLFRKEGQNVTLSCEQNLNHDAMYWYRQDPGQGLRLIYYSQIVNDFQKGDIAEGYSVSREKKESFPLTVTSAQKNPTAFYLCASSMATGYTGELFFGEGSRLTVL.

The V gene is TRBV2, the J gene TRBJ2-7; weak D call: TRBD1 (6 bases). CDR1 SNHLY and CDR2 FYNNEI come from the germline V gene. The CDR3 runs 17 residues. V lost 7 bases to trimming and J lost 0 bases, with 22 bases between them. CDR3 sequence reads: CASKERSSDSFSYEQYF. CDR3 sequence (DNA): TGTGCCAGCAAGGAGAGGAGTTCGGACAGTTTCTCCTACGAGCAGTACTTC. Full variable domain (remainder filled in from reference TRBV2 and TRBJ2-7): EPEVTQTPSHQVTQMGQEVILRCVPISNHLYFYWYRQILGQKVEFLVSFYNNEISEKSEIFDDQFSVERPDGSNFTLKIRSTKLEDSAMYFCASKERSSDSFSYEQYFGPGTRLTVT.

V gene TRBV7-8 combines with J gene TRBJ2-2, with a tentative D call TRBD2 (6 bases). Per germline, CDR1 SGHVS and CDR2 FQNEAQ. CDR3 length: 15 residues. V was cut by 3 bases and J by 1 base, with 9 bases left in between. The CDR3 spells CASSLGTWNTGELFF. The CDR3, as DNA: TGTGCCAGCAGCTTGGGGACTTGGAACACCGGGGAGCTGTTTTTT.

The genes are TRBV2 and TRBJ2-2, with 10 bases that match TRBD2. CDR3 length equals 15 residues. Germline assignment: CDR1 SNHLY and CDR2 FYNNEI. Trimming at V came to 5 bases and at J to 7 bases, leaving 7 bases not matched to a gene. For the CDR3, the DNA is TGTGCCAGCAGTTTAGCGGGAGGCCCCCGCGGGGAGCTGTTTTTT. Residues: CASSLAGGPRGELFF.

The table lists this clone with a few counts. V usage is TRBV4-1 and J usage is TRBJ2-7; no firm D call. There are 14 residues in the CDR3. Looked up from germline, CDR1 is MGHRA and CDR2 is YSYEKL. Trimming took off 1 base at V and 1 base at J, with 8 bases between the two ends. CDR3 coding DNA: TGCGCCAGCAGCCAAGTTACAGTATCCTACGAGCAGTACTTC. It codes for CASSQVTVSYEQYF.

The rearrangement uses TRBV7-8 and TRBJ1-5; a weak D match, TRBD1 (6 bases). Between the trimmed V and J ends, which lost 6 bases and 6 bases, there was a span of 12 bases. The length of the CDR3 is 13 residues. The germline gives CDR1 SGHVS, CDR2 FQNEAQ. The CDR3 DNA follows: TGTGCCAGCAGTCAAAGGGGGGGTCAGCCCCAGCATTTT. Translated, it gives CASSQRGGQPQHF.

The gene calls are TRBV5-1 and TRBJ1-3, with TRBD1 as a possible D gene (6 bases). CDR1 SGHRS and CDR2 YFSETQ come from the germline V gene. V was trimmed by 2 bases and J by 2 bases, leaving 8 bases between them. This CDR3 has 14 amino acids. This CDR3 reads CASSFGQTGNTIYF. The CDR3 DNA follows: TGCGCCAGCAGCTTCGGACAGACTGGAAACACCATATATTTT.